Listed here are 21 T cell receptor beta chains from one sample, sequenced in a study. This table comes from immunoSEQ multiplex PCR, and its TCRdb copy is limited to in-frame clones, with some not included. In the table there are around 50,000 clones, 80% to 95% of which are singletons. The sample comprised PBMCs. The receptors come from a man aged 40-49 years with rheumatoid arthritis.

The chain combines TRBV7-9 with TRBJ1-5; TRBD1 agrees at 8 bases. The CDR3 length is 16 residues. Germline V gives CDR1 SEHNR, CDR2 FQNEAQ (reference sequence). V was pared by 5 bases and J by 4 bases, with 10 bases of the junction left unmatched. CDR3 loop: CASSALFGQGNQPQHF. The CDR3 DNA sequence: TGTGCCAGCAGCGCCTTATTCGGACAGGGAAATCAGCCCCAGCATTTT.

This chain connects TRBV3-1 (or the pseudogene TRBV3-2) to TRBJ1-3; D remains unclear. Germline V gene data show CDR1 as LGHDT and CDR2 as YNNKEL (reference sequence). The CDR3 runs 16 residues. V dropped 5 bases and J dropped 7 bases, with 21 bases sitting between them. The CDR3, as DNA: TGTGCCAGCAGCTCAAGGGCGGACGGGATGGGGAACACCATATATTTT. Amino acids: CASSSRADGMGNTIYF.

The rearrangement joins TRBV4-2 to TRBJ1-4; 8 bases are a match to TRBD1. The CDR3 has 16 residues. Germline V gives CDR1 LGHNA, CDR2 YNFKEQ. With 2 bases clipped from V and 1 base from J, the junction kept 3 bases outside the gene matches. The chain's CDR3 is CASSQLDRGTNEKLFF. In DNA form, the CDR3 reads TGTGCCAGCAGCCAACTAGACAGGGGAACTAATGAAAAACTGTTTTTT.

The chain carries TRBV7-3 and TRBJ2-3; D is uncertain. The CDR3 is made up of 14 amino acids. Germline lookup yields CDR1 SGHTA and CDR2 FQGTGA. The ends were cut back, 2 bases at V and 1 base at J, with 7 bases in the middle. In nucleotides, the CDR3 is TGTGCCAGCAGCTTAGGTGTAGGCACAGATACGCAGTATTTT. Amino acid sequence: CASSLGVGTDTQYF.

The V gene is TRBV11-2, the J gene TRBJ2-7; 10 nucleotides agree with TRBD2. V lost 5 bases to trimming and J lost 6 bases; unmatched junction nucleotides: 13. CDR1 SGHAT and CDR2 FQNNGV come from the germline V gene. The CDR3 is 16 amino acids. This chain's CDR3 is CASSPHPSGSTSEQYF. The DNA of the CDR3 is TGTGCCAGCAGCCCCCACCCTAGCGGGAGTACATCCGAGCAGTACTTC.

The chain's CDR3 is CASGCHRVYQPQHF. The DNA of the CDR3 is TGTGCCAGCGGATGTCACAGGGTTTATCAGCCCCAGCATTTT. This sequence joins TRBV6-7 and TRBJ1-5; tentative D call: TRBD1 (6 bases). TRBV6-7 counts as an open reading frame of uncertain function. The CDR3 length is 14 residues. V lost 8 bases and J 5 bases, leaving 16 bases between the germline ends.

J is TRBJ2-1 and V is TRBV3-1 (or the pseudogene TRBV3-2), with TRBD2 matching 11 bases. Germline V lookup: CDR1 LGHDT, CDR2 YNNKEL (reference sequence). Germline trimming cut 4 bases from V and 4 bases from J; bases unmatched to any gene: 3. This CDR3 is 15 amino acids long. In DNA, the CDR3 is TGTGCCAGCAGCCTACTAGCGGGGGTGTACAATGAGCAGTTCTTC. Protein sequence: CASSLLAGVYNEQFF.

The chain joins TRBV2 to TRBJ1-1; 9 nucleotides agree with TRBD1. The V gene's germline CDR1 is SNHLY and CDR2 FYNNEI. CDR3 size: 14 residues. V lost 5 bases to trimming and J lost 4 bases; unmatched junction nucleotides: 5. The CDR3 sequence is CASSPGTGSTEAFF. For the CDR3, the DNA is TGTGCCAGCAGTCCAGGGACAGGGAGCACTGAAGCTTTCTTT.

This chain connects TRBV6-5 to TRBJ2-7, with D perhaps TRBD2 (6 bases). Germline CDR1 reads MNHEY; CDR2 reads SVGAGI. V shed 2 bases and J shed 2 bases, with 16 bases lying between them. This CDR3 has 16 amino acids. CDR3 loop: CASSYAGGTVAYEQYF. DNA of the CDR3: TGTGCCAGCAGTTACGCTGGCGGGACGGTAGCCTACGAGCAGTACTTC.

The chain uses TRBV7-8 and TRBJ1-5; D may be TRBD1 (5 bases). The CDR3 spans 15 residues. The V and J ends lost 1 base and 2 bases respectively, with 9 bases between them. CDR1 is SGHVS, CDR2 FQNEAQ, per germline. The CDR3: CASSLGTLGNQPQHF. In DNA, the CDR3 is TGTGCCAGCAGCTTAGGGACACTCGGCAATCAGCCCCAGCATTTT.

This clone was found once. The chain joins TRBV11-2 to TRBJ2-7; 7 bases align to TRBD1. J was trimmed by 3 bases and V by 4 bases; bases with no gene match: 9. CDR1 SGHAT and CDR2 FQNNGV come from the germline V gene. The CDR3 is 15 amino acids. The DNA of the CDR3 is TGTGCCAGCAGCTCCCGTCTGTCAGGGGGCTACGAGCAGTACTTC. Its protein product is CASSSRLSGGYEQYF. The whole variable domain, remainder taken from reference TRBV11-2 and TRBJ2-7, is EAGVAQSPRYKIIEKRQSVAFWCNPISGHATLYWYQQILGQGPKLLIQFQNNGVVDDSQLPKDRFSAERLKGVDSTLKIQPAKLEDSAVYLCASSSRLSGGYEQYFGPGTRLTVT.

The chain is built from TRBV7-3 and TRBJ2-1; 13 nucleotides agree with TRBD2. Per germline, CDR1 SGHTA and CDR2 FQGTGA. The junction had 7 bases not matched to a gene; V was cut back by 3 bases and J by 8 bases. This CDR3 comprises 16 residues. The CDR3 bases are TGTGCCAGCAGCTTGAGCCCCGGGACTAGCGGGGATGAGCAGTTCTTC. Translation gives CASSLSPGTSGDEQFF. The variable domain in full, with the rest retrieved from reference TRBV7-3 and TRBJ2-1, is GAGVSQTPSNKVTEKGKYVELRCDPISGHTALYWYRQSLGQGPEFLIYFQGTGAADDSGLPNDRFFAVRPEGSVSTLKIQRTERGDSAVYLCASSLSPGTSGDEQFFGPGTRLTVL.

This clone was observed a handful of times. The chain joins TRBV7-9 to TRBJ1-1; D remains unclear. V was shortened by 5 bases and J by 0 bases, with 10 bases between the two germline ends. The CDR3 runs 14 residues. The germline CDR1 and CDR2 sequences are SEHNR and FQNEAQ (reference sequence). The CDR3 DNA follows: TGTGCCAGCAGCCCCACTGGCATGAACACTGAAGCTTTCTTT. It encodes CASSPTGMNTEAFF.

The chain employs TRBV18 and TRBJ1-1, with TRBD1 as a possible D gene (5 bases). The CDR3 is made up of 13 amino acids. Germline V CDR1 and CDR2: KGHSH, LQKENI. V lost 6 bases and J 6 bases, leaving 14 bases between the germline ends. The chain's CDR3 is CASSLGGLAEAFF. The DNA of the CDR3 is TGTGCCAGCTCCCTGGGGGGTTTGGCTGAAGCTTTCTTT.

The gene calls are TRBV7-2 and TRBJ2-7; maybe TRBD1 (6 bases). The CDR3 has 15 residues. CDR1 is SGHTA, CDR2 FQGNSA, per germline. Trimming shortened V by 5 bases and J by 7 bases, and 21 bases separated the two germline ends. CDR3: CASSQDSGLPREQYF. The CDR3, as DNA: TGTGCCAGCAGCCAGGACAGTGGGCTCCCAAGGGAGCAGTACTTC. Complete variable domain (other parts from reference TRBV7-2 and TRBJ2-7): GAGVSQSPSNKVTEKGKDVELRCDPISGHTALYWYRQSLGQGLEFLIYFQGNSAPDKSGLPSDRFSAERTGGSVSTLTIQRTQQEDSAVYLCASSQDSGLPREQYFGPGTRLTVT.

The rearrangement uses TRBV7-9 and TRBJ1-1; unclear D gene. Trimming pared 3 bases from V and 3 bases from J, leaving 5 bases between. The CDR3 is made up of 12 amino acids. CDR1 and CDR2 (germline): SEHNR, FQNEAQ (reference sequence). CDR3 coding DNA: TGTGCCAGCAGCTTTGGGGACACTGAAGCTTTCTTT. Translated, it gives CASSFGDTEAFF.

The chain couples TRBV7-8 to TRBJ1-3; D is unresolved. Trimming took off 5 bases at V and 0 bases at J, with 11 bases between the two ends. This CDR3 is 15 amino acids long. Germline V CDR1 and CDR2: SGHVS, FQNEAQ. Here the CDR3 DNA reads TGTGCCAGCAGCCTCGGACTGACCTCTGGAAACACCATATATTTT. This codes for CASSLGLTSGNTIYF.

The chain carries TRBV7-3 and TRBJ1-1; D remains unclear. Per the germline V gene, CDR1 is SGHTA and CDR2 is FQGTGA. CDR3 length equals 12 residues. Trimming pared 3 bases from V and 9 bases from J, leaving 11 bases between. CDR3 region: CASSFEGSKAFF. As DNA, the CDR3 is TGTGCCAGCAGCTTCGAAGGGAGTAAAGCTTTCTTT.

The V gene is TRBV5-1, the J gene TRBJ1-6; D uncertain. In germline, CDR1 is SGHRS, CDR2 YFSETQ. V was cut by 0 bases and J by 0 bases, with 10 bases left in between. The CDR3 is 17 residues long. In DNA form, the CDR3 reads TGCGCCAGCAGCTTGGAAGGCCCGAGCTCCTATAATTCACCCCTCCACTTT. Its translation: CASSLEGPSSYNSPLHF. Together with reference TRBV5-1 and TRBJ1-6, the CDR3 gives the full variable domain: KAGVTQTPRYLIKTRGQQVTLSCSPISGHRSVSWYQQTPGQGLQFLFEYFSETQRNKGNFPGRFSGRQFSNSRSEMNVSTLELGDSALYLCASSLEGPSSYNSPLHFGNGTRLTVT.

V gene TRBV15 combines with J gene TRBJ1-5; no firm D call. The CDR3 is 13 residues long. Germline assignment: CDR1 LNHNV and CDR2 YYDKDF (reference sequence). V was shortened by 0 bases and J by 10 bases, with 10 bases between the two germline ends. As DNA, the CDR3 is TGTGCCACCAGCAGAGATGCCCGAGATCCCCAGCATTTT. Amino acids: CATSRDARDPQHF. Based on the CDR3 plus reference TRBV15 and TRBJ1-5, the full variable domain is DAMVIQNPRYQVTQFGKPVTLSCSQTLNHNVMYWYQQKSSQAPKLLFHYYDKDFNNEADTPDNFQSRRPNTSFCFLDIRSPGLGDTAMYLCATSRDARDPQHFGDGTRLSIL.

The V and J genes are TRBV7-8 and TRBJ1-5; D remains unclear. The length of the CDR3 is 15 residues. V gave up 0 bases and J gave up 2 bases, with 8 bases separating them. In germline, CDR1 is SGHVS, CDR2 FQNEAQ. The DNA for the CDR3 is TGTGCCAGCAGCTTAGCGGGTTTTCGCAATCAGCCCCAGCATTTT. This sequence encodes CASSLAGFRNQPQHF.